Reported below is one TCR beta chain. The antigen is undetermined. This sample stems from a study of cytomegalovirus exposure and HLA in healthy donors. Study-wide findings and caveats: CMV serostatus was the only recorded immune exposure for donors.

Vbeta (60) and Jbeta (13) primers were used in the PCR. Here immunoSEQ multiplex PCR was the method, and the copy in TCRdb shows in-frame clones only, minus some. In the table there are roughly 200,000 clones, over 80% of which are singletons. Germline loops: CDR1 MGHRA, CDR2 YSYEKL. The CDR3 contains 13 residues. The V and J ends lost 1 base and 4 bases respectively, with 7 bases between them. The sample consisted of PBMCs. The chain carries TRBV4-1 and TRBJ2-5; no reliable D call. The source of this sequence is a boy between 2 and 10 years old in good health and CMV-seronegative. Here the CDR3 reads CASSQGIRETQYF. As DNA, the CDR3 is TGCGCCAGCAGCCAAGGTATTAGAGAGACCCAGTACTTC.